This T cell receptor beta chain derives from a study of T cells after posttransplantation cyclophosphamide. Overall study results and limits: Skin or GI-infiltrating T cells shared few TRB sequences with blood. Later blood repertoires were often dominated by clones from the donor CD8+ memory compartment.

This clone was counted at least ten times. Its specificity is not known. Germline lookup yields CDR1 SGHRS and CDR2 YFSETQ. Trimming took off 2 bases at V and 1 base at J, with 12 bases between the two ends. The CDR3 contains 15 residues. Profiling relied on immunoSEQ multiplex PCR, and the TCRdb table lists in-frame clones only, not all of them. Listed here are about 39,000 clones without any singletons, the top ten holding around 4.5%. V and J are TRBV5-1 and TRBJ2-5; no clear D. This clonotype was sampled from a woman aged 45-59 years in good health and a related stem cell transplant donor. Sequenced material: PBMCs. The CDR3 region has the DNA TGCGCCAGCAGCTTCTATACCCCAGGCCAAGAGACCCAGTACTTC. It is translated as CASSFYTPGQETQYF.